This is a list of T cell receptor beta chains from one sample in a study of blood T cell repertoires in COVID-19. Some clones are missing from TCRdb's copy, which holds only in-frame ones; the method was immunoSEQ multiplex PCR. Seen here are some 230,000 clones, roughly 85% observed once, and the top ten hold 2.9%. The sample comprised peripheral blood. The source of these receptors is a man aged 45-65 years who had recovered from COVID-19. The CDR3 runs from the conserved cysteine through the conserved F or W. Fields, in order: clone size, V gene, J gene, CDR3 length, D gene, CDR3 protein, CDR3 DNA. A D gene is named only where the DNA matches it firmly. Only part of the rows carry a size: once, few, many, or a class if the clone is expanded.

abundance: NA; v_gene: TRBV28; j_gene: TRBJ2-3; len: 14; d_gene: NA; CDR3aa: CASSSRGGTDTQYF; CDR3nt: TGTGCCAGCAGCTCCCGTGGAGGGACAGATACGCAGTATTTT
abundance: NA; v_gene: TRBV28; j_gene: TRBJ2-7; len: 14; d_gene: NA; CDR3aa: CASRPSVSPYEQYF; CDR3nt: TGTGCCAGCAGACCCAGTGTTTCTCCCTACGAGCAGTACTTC
abundance: NA; v_gene: TRBV9; j_gene: TRBJ1-4; len: 17; d_gene: NA; CDR3aa: CASSVESVQITNEKLFF; CDR3nt: TGTGCCAGCAGCGTAGAAAGTGTTCAGATCACTAATGAAAAACTGTTTTTT
abundance: few; v_gene: TRBV6-5; j_gene: TRBJ1-1; len: 15; d_gene: TRBD1; CDR3aa: CASSYSHQGATEAFF; CDR3nt: TGTGCCAGCAGTTACTCGCACCAGGGGGCCACTGAAGCTTTCTTT
abundance: NA; v_gene: TRBV5-8; j_gene: TRBJ2-7; len: 13; d_gene: TRBD1; CDR3aa: CASGNRGDYEQYF; CDR3nt: TGTGCCAGCGGAAACAGGGGGGACTACGAGCAGTACTTC
abundance: NA; v_gene: TRBV28; j_gene: TRBJ2-7; len: 12; d_gene: TRBD1; CDR3aa: CASRTGIYEQYF; CDR3nt: TGTGCCAGCAGGACAGGGATCTACGAGCAGTACTTC
abundance: NA; v_gene: TRBV7-9; j_gene: TRBJ2-3; len: 15; d_gene: TRBD2; CDR3aa: CASSLTLANTDTQYF; CDR3nt: TGTGCCAGCAGCTTAACACTAGCGAACACAGATACGCAGTATTTT
abundance: once; v_gene: TRBV24-1; j_gene: TRBJ2-7; len: 16; d_gene: TRBD1; CDR3aa: CATSDPRQGAPDEQYF; CDR3nt: TGTGCCACCAGTGATCCTCGACAGGGGGCGCCTGACGAGCAGTACTTC
abundance: NA; v_gene: TRBV27; j_gene: TRBJ2-2; len: 14; d_gene: NA; CDR3aa: CASSWTPVTGELFF; CDR3nt: TGTGCCAGCAGTTGGACTCCTGTCACCGGGGAGCTGTTTTTT
abundance: NA; v_gene: TRBV4-1; j_gene: TRBJ2-3; len: 19; d_gene: TRBD2; CDR3aa: CASSQDWRLGAGGTDTQYF; CDR3nt: TGCGCCAGCAGCCAAGATTGGAGACTTGGGGCGGGAGGTACAGATACGCAGTATTTT
abundance: NA; v_gene: TRBV7-9; j_gene: TRBJ2-2; len: 14; d_gene: TRBD1; CDR3aa: CASGTGANTGELFF; CDR3nt: TGTGCCAGCGGGACAGGCGCGAACACCGGGGAGCTGTTTTTT
abundance: once; v_gene: TRBV18; j_gene: TRBJ1-1; len: 14; d_gene: TRBD1; CDR3aa: CASSPRTGQLEAFF; CDR3nt: TGTGCCAGCTCGCCACGGACAGGACAACTCGAAGCTTTCTTT
abundance: NA; v_gene: TRBV18; j_gene: TRBJ2-7; len: 14; d_gene: NA; CDR3aa: CASSIQGDTYEQYF; CDR3nt: TGTGCCAGCTCCATTCAGGGCGACACCTACGAGCAGTACTTC
abundance: NA; v_gene: TRBV5-4; j_gene: TRBJ2-7; len: 16; d_gene: TRBD2; CDR3aa: CASSSYLEREYYEQYF; CDR3nt: TGTGCCAGCAGCTCCTACCTAGAGCGGGAATATTACGAGCAGTACTTC
abundance: NA; v_gene: TRBV19; j_gene: TRBJ2-5; len: 14; d_gene: TRBD1; CDR3aa: CASRTTGGVETQYF; CDR3nt: TGTGCCAGTAGGACAACAGGGGGTGTGGAGACCCAGTACTTC
abundance: NA; v_gene: TRBV27; j_gene: TRBJ2-7; len: 15; d_gene: NA; CDR3aa: CASSLQAGNPYEQYF; CDR3nt: TGTGCCAGCAGTTTACAAGCAGGGAACCCTTACGAGCAGTACTTC
abundance: NA; v_gene: TRBV18; j_gene: TRBJ2-3; len: 17; d_gene: TRBD2; CDR3aa: CASSPPVTSGSRDTQYF; CDR3nt: TGTGCCAGCTCACCACCTGTAACTAGCGGTTCGAGAGATACGCAGTATTTT
abundance: NA; v_gene: TRBV19; j_gene: TRBJ2-1; len: 14; d_gene: NA; CDR3aa: CASVALGISDEQFF; CDR3nt: TGTGCCAGTGTCGCCTTGGGTATAAGCGATGAGCAGTTCTTC
abundance: few; v_gene: TRBV2; j_gene: TRBJ2-2; len: 18; d_gene: TRBD2; CDR3aa: CASSGPGLPLGGSGELFF; CDR3nt: TGTGCCAGCAGCGGGCCGGGACTACCTCTTGGGGGGAGCGGGGAGCTGTTTTTT
abundance: NA; v_gene: TRBV25-1; j_gene: TRBJ2-5; len: 17; d_gene: TRBD2; CDR3aa: CASSELPTSGSRETQYF; CDR3nt: TGTGCCAGCAGTGAACTCCCGACTAGCGGGAGTCGAGAGACCCAGTACTTC
abundance: few; v_gene: TRBV28; j_gene: TRBJ2-7; len: 13; d_gene: NA; CDR3aa: CASRPGFSYEQYF; CDR3nt: TGTGCCAGCAGGCCAGGGTTTTCCTACGAGCAGTACTTC
abundance: NA; v_gene: TRBV2; j_gene: TRBJ1-2; len: 14; d_gene: TRBD1; CDR3aa: CASAPLGTGPGYTF; CDR3nt: TGTGCCAGCGCGCCGTTGGGGACAGGGCCTGGCTACACCTTC
abundance: NA; v_gene: TRBV3-1/TRBV3-2; j_gene: TRBJ2-5; len: 13; d_gene: NA; CDR3aa: CASSPTEQETQYF; CDR3nt: TGTGCCAGCAGTCCCACAGAACAAGAGACCCAGTACTTC
abundance: NA; v_gene: TRBV20-1; j_gene: TRBJ2-7; len: 15; d_gene: TRBD2; CDR3aa: CSASNLAGLRGGQYF; CDR3nt: TGCAGTGCTAGTAACCTAGCGGGATTAAGAGGTGGGCAGTACTTC
abundance: NA; v_gene: TRBV18; j_gene: TRBJ2-2; len: 15; d_gene: NA; CDR3aa: CASSPGLTNTGELFF; CDR3nt: TGTGCCAGCTCACCAGGCCTTACGAACACCGGGGAGCTGTTTTTT
abundance: NA; v_gene: TRBV27; j_gene: TRBJ2-7; len: 13; d_gene: TRBD2; CDR3aa: CASRGSGRGEQYF; CDR3nt: TGTGCCAGCAGGGGCAGCGGGAGGGGGGAGCAGTACTTC
abundance: NA; v_gene: TRBV21-1; j_gene: TRBJ2-1; len: 17; d_gene: NA; CDR3aa: CASSPYGGQRSYNEQFF; CDR3nt: TGTGCCAGCAGCCCTTACGGAGGACAGCGCTCCTACAATGAGCAGTTCTTC
abundance: NA; v_gene: TRBV7-9; j_gene: TRBJ1-1; len: 15; d_gene: TRBD1; CDR3aa: CASSPRQGPNTEAFF; CDR3nt: TGTGCCAGCAGCCCCCGACAGGGACCGAACACTGAAGCTTTCTTT
abundance: NA; v_gene: TRBV28; j_gene: TRBJ1-1; len: 17; d_gene: TRBD1; CDR3aa: CASSLLGQGKGNTEAFF; CDR3nt: TGTGCCAGCAGTTTACTCGGACAGGGTAAGGGGAACACTGAAGCTTTCTTT
abundance: NA; v_gene: TRBV27; j_gene: TRBJ1-1; len: 13; d_gene: NA; CDR3aa: CASSLTRGTEAFF; CDR3nt: TGTGCCAGCAGTTTGACCAGGGGCACTGAAGCTTTCTTT
abundance: NA; v_gene: TRBV24-1; j_gene: TRBJ2-1; len: 18; d_gene: NA; CDR3aa: CATSDSLGGLSSYNEQFF; CDR3nt: TGTGCCACCAGTGACTCCCTGGGAGGTCTGAGCTCCTACAATGAGCAGTTCTTC
abundance: NA; v_gene: TRBV5-1; j_gene: TRBJ2-7; len: 14; d_gene: NA; CDR3aa: CASSTHRDPYEQYF; CDR3nt: TGCGCCAGCAGCACCCACAGGGACCCCTACGAGCAGTACTTC
abundance: few; v_gene: TRBV2; j_gene: TRBJ1-5; len: 15; d_gene: NA; CDR3aa: CASARTGNSNQPQHF; CDR3nt: TGTGCCAGCGCCCGGACTGGGAATAGCAATCAGCCCCAGCATTTT
abundance: NA; v_gene: TRBV29-1; j_gene: TRBJ2-5; len: 13; d_gene: NA; CDR3aa: CSVEQPEGKTQYF; CDR3nt: TGCAGCGTTGAACAACCGGAGGGCAAGACCCAGTACTTC
abundance: NA; v_gene: TRBV12-3/TRBV12-4; j_gene: TRBJ2-3; len: 12; d_gene: NA; CDR3aa: CASSLFGDTQYF; CDR3nt: TGTGCCAGCAGTTTATTCGGAGATACGCAGTATTTT
abundance: NA; v_gene: TRBV27; j_gene: TRBJ2-1; len: 17; d_gene: TRBD2; CDR3aa: CASSLWITSGSQVEQFF; CDR3nt: TGTGCCAGCAGTTTATGGATCACTAGCGGGAGTCAAGTTGAGCAGTTCTTC
abundance: once; v_gene: TRBV24-1; j_gene: TRBJ2-3; len: 16; d_gene: TRBD2; CDR3aa: CATSANSGSGTDTQYF; CDR3nt: TGTGCCACCAGTGCTAATAGCGGGAGCGGCACAGATACGCAGTATTTT
abundance: few; v_gene: TRBV6-5; j_gene: TRBJ2-3; len: 15; d_gene: NA; CDR3aa: CASSYTSTSGGIRYF; CDR3nt: TGTGCCAGCAGTTACACCTCGACTAGTGGCGGGATTCGGTATTTT